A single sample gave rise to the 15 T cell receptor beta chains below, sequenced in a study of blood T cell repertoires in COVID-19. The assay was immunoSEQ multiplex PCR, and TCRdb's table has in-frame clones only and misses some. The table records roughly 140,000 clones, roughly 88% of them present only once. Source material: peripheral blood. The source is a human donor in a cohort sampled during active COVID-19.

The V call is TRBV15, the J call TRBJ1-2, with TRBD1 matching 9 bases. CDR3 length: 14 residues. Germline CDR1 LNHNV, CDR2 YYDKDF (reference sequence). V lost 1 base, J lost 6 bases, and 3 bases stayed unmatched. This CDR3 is CATSRVQGADGYTF. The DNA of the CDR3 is TGTGCCACCAGCAGAGTACAGGGGGCTGATGGCTACACCTTC.

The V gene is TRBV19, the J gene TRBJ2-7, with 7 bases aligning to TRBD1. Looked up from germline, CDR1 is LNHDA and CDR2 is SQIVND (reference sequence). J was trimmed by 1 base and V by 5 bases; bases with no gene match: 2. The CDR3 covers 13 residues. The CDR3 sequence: CASSPDRSYEQYF. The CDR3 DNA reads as TGTGCCAGTAGTCCGGACAGGTCCTACGAGCAGTACTTC. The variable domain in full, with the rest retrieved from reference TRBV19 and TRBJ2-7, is DGGITQSPKYLFRKEGQNVTLSCEQNLNHDAMYWYRQDPGQGLRLIYYSQIVNDFQKGDIAEGYSVSREKKESFPLTVTSAQKNPTAFYLCASSPDRSYEQYFGPGTRLTVT.

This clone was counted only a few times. CDR3 sequence reads: CASSSQETQYF. CDR3 coding DNA: TGTGCCAGCAGCTCACAAGAGACCCAGTACTTC. The rearrangement links TRBV7-9 to TRBJ2-5; no firm D call. CDR1 SEHNR and CDR2 FQNEAQ come from the germline V gene (reference sequence). CDR3 size: 11 residues. V gave up 4 bases and J gave up 2 bases, with 2 bases separating them.

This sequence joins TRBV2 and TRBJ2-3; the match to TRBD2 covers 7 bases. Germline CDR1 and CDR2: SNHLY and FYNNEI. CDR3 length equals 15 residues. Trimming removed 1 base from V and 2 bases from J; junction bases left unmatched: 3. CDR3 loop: CASSEETSFTDTQYF. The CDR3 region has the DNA TGTGCCAGCAGTGAAGAGACTAGCTTCACAGATACGCAGTATTTT.

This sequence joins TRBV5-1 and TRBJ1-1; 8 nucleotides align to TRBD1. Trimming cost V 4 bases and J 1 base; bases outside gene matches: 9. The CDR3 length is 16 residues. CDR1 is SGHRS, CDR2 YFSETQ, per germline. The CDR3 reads CASSPDRGLRNTEAFF. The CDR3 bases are TGCGCCAGCAGCCCCGACAGGGGCCTGAGGAACACTGAAGCTTTCTTT.

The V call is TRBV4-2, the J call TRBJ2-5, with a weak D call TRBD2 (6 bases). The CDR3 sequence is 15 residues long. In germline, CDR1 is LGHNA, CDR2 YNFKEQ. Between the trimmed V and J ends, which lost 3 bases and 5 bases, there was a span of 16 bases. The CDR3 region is CASSHLLALRETQYF. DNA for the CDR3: TGTGCCAGCAGCCACTTACTAGCCCTACGTGAGACCCAGTACTTC.

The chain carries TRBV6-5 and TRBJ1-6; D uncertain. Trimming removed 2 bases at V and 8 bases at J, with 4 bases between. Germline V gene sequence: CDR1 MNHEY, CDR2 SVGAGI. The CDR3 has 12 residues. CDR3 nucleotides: TGTGCCAGCAGTTACCTTGATTCACCCCTCCACTTT. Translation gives CASSYLDSPLHF.

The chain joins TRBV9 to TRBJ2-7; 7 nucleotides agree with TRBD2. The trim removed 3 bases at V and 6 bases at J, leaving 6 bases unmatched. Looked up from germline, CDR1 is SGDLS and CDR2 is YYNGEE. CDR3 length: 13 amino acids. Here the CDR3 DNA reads TGTGCCAGCAGCGAGGTGGGGGGGGGCGAGCAGTACTTC. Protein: CASSEVGGGEQYF.

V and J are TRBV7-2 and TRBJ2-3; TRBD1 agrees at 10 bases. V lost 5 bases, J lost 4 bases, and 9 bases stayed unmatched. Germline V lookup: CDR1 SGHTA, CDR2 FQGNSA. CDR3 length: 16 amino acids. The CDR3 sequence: CASSRNPGQGSDTQYF. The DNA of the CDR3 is TGTGCCAGCAGCAGAAACCCGGGACAGGGGTCAGATACGCAGTATTTT. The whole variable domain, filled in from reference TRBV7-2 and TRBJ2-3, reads GAGVSQSPSNKVTEKGKDVELRCDPISGHTALYWYRQSLGQGLEFLIYFQGNSAPDKSGLPSDRFSAERTGGSVSTLTIQRTQQEDSAVYLCASSRNPGQGSDTQYFGPGTRLTVL.

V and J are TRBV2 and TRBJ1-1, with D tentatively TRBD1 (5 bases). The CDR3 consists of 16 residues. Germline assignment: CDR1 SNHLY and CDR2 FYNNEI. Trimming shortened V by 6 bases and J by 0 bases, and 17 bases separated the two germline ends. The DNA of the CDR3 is TGTGCCAGCAGCCCCGGCCCTCCAGGGCTGAACACTGAAGCTTTCTTT. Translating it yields CASSPGPPGLNTEAFF.

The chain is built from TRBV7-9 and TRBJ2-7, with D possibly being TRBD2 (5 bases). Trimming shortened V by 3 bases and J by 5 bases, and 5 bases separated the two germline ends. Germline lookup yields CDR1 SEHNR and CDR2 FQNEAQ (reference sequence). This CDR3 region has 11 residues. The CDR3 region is CASSFGNEQYF. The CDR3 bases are TGTGCCAGCAGCTTCGGGAACGAGCAGTACTTC.

CDR3 coding DNA: TGTGCCAGCAGCTCCTGGAAGCGGGGGAACAATGAGCAGTTCTTC. Amino acid sequence: CASSSWKRGNNEQFF. The chain combines TRBV7-9 with TRBJ2-1, with 8 bases matching TRBD2. There are 15 residues in the CDR3. The V gene's germline CDR1 is SEHNR and CDR2 FQNEAQ (reference sequence). The J segment lost 5 bases and the V segment lost 4 bases, leaving 7 bases of the junction unmatched.

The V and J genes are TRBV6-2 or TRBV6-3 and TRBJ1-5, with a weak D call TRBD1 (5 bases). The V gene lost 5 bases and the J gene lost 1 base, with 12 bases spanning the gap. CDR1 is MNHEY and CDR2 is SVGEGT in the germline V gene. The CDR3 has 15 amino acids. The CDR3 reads CASSTRQTSNQPQHF. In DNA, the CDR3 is TGTGCCAGCAGTACCCGACAGACAAGCAATCAGCCCCAGCATTTT.

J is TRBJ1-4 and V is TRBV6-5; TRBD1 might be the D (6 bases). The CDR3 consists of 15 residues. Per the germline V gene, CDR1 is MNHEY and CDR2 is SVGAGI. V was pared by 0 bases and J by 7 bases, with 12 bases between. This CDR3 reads CASSYSPGEGEKLFF. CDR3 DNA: TGTGCCAGCAGTTACTCTCCAGGGGAGGGTGAAAAACTGTTTTTT.

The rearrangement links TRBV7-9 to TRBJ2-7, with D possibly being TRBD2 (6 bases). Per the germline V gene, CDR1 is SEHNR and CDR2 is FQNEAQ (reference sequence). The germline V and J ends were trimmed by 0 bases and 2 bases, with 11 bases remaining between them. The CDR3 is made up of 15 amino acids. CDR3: CASSLAGGKTYEQYF. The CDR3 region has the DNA TGTGCCAGCAGCTTAGCCGGGGGAAAAACCTACGAGCAGTACTTC. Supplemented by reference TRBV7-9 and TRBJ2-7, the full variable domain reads DTGVSQNPRHKITKRGQNVTFRCDPISEHNRLYWYRQTLGQGPEFLTYFQNEAQLEKSRLLSDRFSAERPKGSFSTLEIQRTEQGDSAMYLCASSLAGGKTYEQYFGPGTRLTVT.